This entry lists 4 T cell receptor beta chains sequenced from one sample in a study of long-term antiretroviral therapy in people with HIV (dated 2022 in TCRdb). The immunoSEQ hsTCRB v3.0 assay was used at survey level resolution for TRB variable region sequencing. Sourced from immuneACCESS, this table was stored by TCRdb with only in-frame sequences that have V and J called. A share of the clones is absent; for the studies checked, an unresolved V gene accounts for under half, and the remainder has no known explanation. The sample profile shows 10,000 to 15,000 clones; 60% to 75% of them were found once. The top ten clonotypes cover about an eighth of the sample. This sample comprised unsorted PBMCs, obtained about 3.3 years before starting antiretroviral therapy. The receptor set was obtained from a man in his forties with HIV.

This clone was found a few times. The CDR3 spells CASSLGGLTGEQYF. CDR3 coding DNA: TGTGCCAGCAGCTTAGGCGGACTAACCGGCGAGCAGTACTTC. V is TRBV7-8 and J is TRBJ2-7; a possible D gene is TRBD2 (6 bases). The V end was cut by 1 base, the J end by 6 bases, with 13 bases between. Germline CDR1 is SGHVS and CDR2 is FQNEAQ. This CDR3 has 14 amino acids. The full variable domain, in which reference TRBV7-8 and TRBJ2-7 provide the parts outside the CDR3, is GAGVSQSPRYKVAKRGQDVALRCDPISGHVSLFWYQQALGQGPEFLTYFQNEAQLDKSGLPSDRFFAERPEGSVSTLKIQRTQQEDSAVYLCASSLGGLTGEQYFGPGTRLTVT.

The genes are TRBV7-3 and TRBJ2-7; D may correspond to TRBD1 or TRBD2 (5 bases each). CDR1 SGHTA and CDR2 FQGTGA come from the germline V gene. The CDR3 consists of 13 residues. The V gene lost 1 base and the J gene lost 3 bases, with 7 bases spanning the gap. The CDR3 nucleotides read TGTGCCAGCAGCTTAAGGGACGGCTACGAGCAGTACTTC. Amino acid sequence: CASSLRDGYEQYF.

The chain joins TRBV5-6 to TRBJ2-7, with 9 bases matching TRBD1. The germline CDR1 and CDR2 sequences are SGHDT and YYEEEE. The CDR3 totals 17 residues. V was pared by 3 bases and J by 6 bases, with 16 bases of the junction left unmatched. The CDR3 DNA reads as TGTGCCAGCAGCTCAGCCTCCCGACAGGGGGTTAGGGGCGAGCAGTACTTC. The encoded protein is CASSSASRQGVRGEQYF.

The gene calls are TRBV7-9 and TRBJ1-2; the match to TRBD1 covers 8 bases. Trimming removed 6 bases from V and 2 bases from J; junction bases left unmatched: 2. The CDR3 sequence is 13 residues long. Germline CDR1 SEHNR, CDR2 FQNEAQ (reference sequence). The CDR3 protein is CASRRTGNYGYTF. DNA of the CDR3: TGTGCCAGCAGACGGACAGGGAACTATGGCTACACCTTC.